Listed below are T cell receptor beta chains from one sample, sequenced in a study of T cells in Graves' hyperthyroidism and ophthalmopathy. TCRdb processed the multiplex PCR reads anew with MiXCR; each CDR3 protein has one entry. This sample has around 340,000 distinct CDR3 sequences, with roughly 17% found just once. The sample comprised blood. Every receptor here comes from a man younger than 40 with Graves' hyperthyroidism. Each CDR3 is given with its conserved first and last residue. Size is omitted from some rows. Given values are once, few, many or a class for expanded clones.

V gene	clone size	J gene	CDR3 protein
TRBV29-1	few	TRBJ2-7	CRESGTGADEQYF
TRBV19	few	TRBJ2-1	CASSLTSSYNEQFF
TRBV6-5	NA	TRBJ1-6	CASSYGGLNTGSPLHF
TRBV4-2	NA	TRBJ2-5	CASSQVLAGGPETQYF
TRBV27	many	TRBJ2-5	CASSVHRGGETQYF
TRBV28	few	TRBJ1-1	CASRPHHWNTEAFF
TRBV2	many	TRBJ2-7	CASSGTGSYEQYF
TRBV20-1	few	TRBJ1-6	CSGEGRSNSPLHF
TRBV11-3	many	TRBJ2-3	CASSSDPGAEDTQYF
TRBV5-1	NA	TRBJ1-1	CASSLGQPGGSEAFF
TRBV6-1	few	TRBJ2-5	CASGMRGETQYF
TRBV10-3	NA	TRBJ2-3	CAISESGGLSTDTQYF
TRBV5-1	NA	TRBJ1-3	CASSGTSGPQFSGNTIYF
TRBV7-8	many	TRBJ2-1	CASSWGGRTNEQFF
TRBV30	few	TRBJ2-7	CACSTGVSYEQYF
TRBV6-2/TRBV6-3	many	TRBJ2-7	CASSYPGRVHEQYF
TRBV7-2	few	TRBJ2-3	CASDGCCTDTQYF
TRBV10-2	few	TRBJ2-7	CATTPGLVYEQYF
TRBV4-1	NA	TRBJ1-1	CASSGLVNTEAFF
TRBV20-1	NA	TRBJ1-6	CSARAAGQGHSPLHF
TRBV27	many	TRBJ1-1	CASSLRQGLLGTEAFF
TRBV6-1	many	TRBJ2-1	CASNSGGDYNEQFF
TRBV28	NA	TRBJ2-7	CASSLLRRSYEQYF
TRBV3-1	many	TRBJ1-1	CASSQGPFEAFF
TRBV18	few	TRBJ2-7	CASLPGPPVSEQYF
TRBV24-1	NA	TRBJ2-1	CATSDHSDREQFF
TRBV14	many	TRBJ2-7	CASSPLAADEQYF
TRBV6-1	many	TRBJ1-1	CASSVPGGSEAFF
TRBV7-9	few	TRBJ2-3	CASSLGSHTQYF
TRBV20-1	NA	TRBJ2-3	CSARSDLTTSGVTDTQYF
TRBV10-2	NA	TRBJ2-3	CASSDPGLAGGGDTQYF
TRBV7-9	NA	TRBJ2-2	CALGQGPTLNTGELFF
TRBV5-1	NA	TRBJ1-5	CASSPDPGAQPQHF
TRBV27	many	TRBJ2-3	CASSPGTGTDTQYF